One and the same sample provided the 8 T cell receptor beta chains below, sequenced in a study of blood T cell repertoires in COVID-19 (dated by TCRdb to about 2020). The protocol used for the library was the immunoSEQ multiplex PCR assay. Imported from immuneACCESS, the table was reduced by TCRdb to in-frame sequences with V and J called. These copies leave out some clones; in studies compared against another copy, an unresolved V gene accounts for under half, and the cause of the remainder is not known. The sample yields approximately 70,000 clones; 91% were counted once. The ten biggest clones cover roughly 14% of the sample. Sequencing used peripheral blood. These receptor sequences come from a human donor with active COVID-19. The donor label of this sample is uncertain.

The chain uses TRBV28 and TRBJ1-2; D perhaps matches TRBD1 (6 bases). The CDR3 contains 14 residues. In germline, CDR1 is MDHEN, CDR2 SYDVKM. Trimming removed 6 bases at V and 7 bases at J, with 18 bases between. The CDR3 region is CASRISQGVSGYTF. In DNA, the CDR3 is TGTGCCAGCAGGATTTCACAGGGAGTGAGTGGCTACACCTTC.

CDR3 residues: CASSYSIGGWYEQFF. The CDR3 nucleotides read TGTGCCAGCAGTTACTCGATTGGCGGGTGGTATGAGCAGTTCTTC. The rearrangement links TRBV6-2 or TRBV6-3 to TRBJ2-1; a possible D gene is TRBD2 (5 bases). The CDR3 is 15 residues long. Trimming removed 0 bases at V and 8 bases at J, with 14 bases between. CDR1 is MNHEY and CDR2 is SVGEGT in the germline V gene.

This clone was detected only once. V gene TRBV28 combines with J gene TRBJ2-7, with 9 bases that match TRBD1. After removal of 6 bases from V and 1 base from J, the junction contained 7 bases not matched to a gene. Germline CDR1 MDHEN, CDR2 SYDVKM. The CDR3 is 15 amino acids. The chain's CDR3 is CASSPGQGSSYEQYF. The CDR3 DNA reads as TGTGCCAGCAGCCCCGGACAGGGGTCATCCTACGAGCAGTACTTC.

The CDR3 coding sequence is TGTGCCAGCAGCTTGGCGGGGGGCGAAGACAATGAGCAGTTCTTC. Protein sequence: CASSLAGGEDNEQFF. This chain links TRBV7-2 with TRBJ2-1; TRBD2 matches at 8 bases. Per germline, CDR1 SGHTA and CDR2 FQGNSA. Trimming removed 3 bases from V and 5 bases from J; junction bases left unmatched: 6. The CDR3 length is 15 residues.

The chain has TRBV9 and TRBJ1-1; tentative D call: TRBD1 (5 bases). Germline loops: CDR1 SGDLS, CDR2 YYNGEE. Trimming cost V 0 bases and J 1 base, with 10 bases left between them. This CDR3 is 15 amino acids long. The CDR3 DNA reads TGTGCCAGCAGCGTAGAAGGAGGGACGAACACTGAAGCTTTCTTT. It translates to CASSVEGGTNTEAFF.

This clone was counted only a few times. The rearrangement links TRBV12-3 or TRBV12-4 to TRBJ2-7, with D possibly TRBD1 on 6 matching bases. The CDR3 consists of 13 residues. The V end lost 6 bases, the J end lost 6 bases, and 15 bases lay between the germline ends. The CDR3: CASSTTGQLEQYF. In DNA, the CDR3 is TGTGCCAGCAGCACAACAGGACAGCTCGAGCAGTACTTC.

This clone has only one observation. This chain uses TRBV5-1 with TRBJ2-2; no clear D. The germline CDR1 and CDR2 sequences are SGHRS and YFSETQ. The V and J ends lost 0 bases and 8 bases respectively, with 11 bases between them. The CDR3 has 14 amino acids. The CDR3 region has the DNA TGCGCCAGCAGCTTGGCCGATCAGACTGGGGAGCTGTTTTTT. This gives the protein CASSLADQTGELFF. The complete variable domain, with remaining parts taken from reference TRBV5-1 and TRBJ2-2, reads KAGVTQTPRYLIKTRGQQVTLSCSPISGHRSVSWYQQTPGQGLQFLFEYFSETQRNKGNFPGRFSGRQFSNSRSEMNVSTLELGDSALYLCASSLADQTGELFFGEGSRLTVL.

For the CDR3, the DNA is TGTGCCAGCAGCTTAGTAGCGGGAGGCTCCTACAATGAGCAGTTCTTC. It encodes CASSLVAGGSYNEQFF. V and J are TRBV7-2 and TRBJ2-1; TRBD2 agrees at 10 bases. CDR1 is SGHTA, CDR2 FQGNSA, per germline. V lost 1 base to trimming and J lost 0 bases; unmatched junction nucleotides: 0. The CDR3 has 16 residues. The full variable domain, its missing parts supplied by reference TRBV7-2 and TRBJ2-1, is GAGVSQSPSNKVTEKGKDVELRCDPISGHTALYWYRQSLGQGLEFLIYFQGNSAPDKSGLPSDRFSAERTGGSVSTLTIQRTQQEDSAVYLCASSLVAGGSYNEQFFGPGTRLTVL.